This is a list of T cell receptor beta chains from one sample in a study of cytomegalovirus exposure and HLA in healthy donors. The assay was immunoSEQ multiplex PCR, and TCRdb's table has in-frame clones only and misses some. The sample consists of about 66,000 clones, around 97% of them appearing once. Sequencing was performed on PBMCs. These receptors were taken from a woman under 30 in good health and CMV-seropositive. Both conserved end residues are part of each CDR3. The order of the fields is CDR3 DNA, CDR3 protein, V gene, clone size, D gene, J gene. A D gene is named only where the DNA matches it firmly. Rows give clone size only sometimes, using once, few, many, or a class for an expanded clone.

CDR3nt: TGTGCCAGCAGTGAAGATTTCCCGGGACTTACAAGCTCCTACGAGCAGTACTTC; CDR3aa: CASSEDFPGLTSSYEQYF; v_gene: TRBV2; abundance: -; d_gene: -; j_gene: TRBJ2-7
CDR3nt: TGTGCCAGCAAGCCGGGCCCCATGGGGCGGGAGGGCAATCAGCCCCAGCATTTT; CDR3aa: CASKPGPMGREGNQPQHF; v_gene: TRBV2; abundance: -; d_gene: -; j_gene: TRBJ1-5
CDR3nt: TGCGCCAGCAGCTCCCTGGAGGTTGCGGGGGAGCTGTTTTTT; CDR3aa: CASSSLEVAGELFF; v_gene: TRBV5-1; abundance: -; d_gene: -; j_gene: TRBJ2-2
CDR3nt: TGTGCCTGGATGCATGGGGGCTCCTATGGCTACACCTTC; CDR3aa: CAWMHGGSYGYTF; v_gene: TRBV30; abundance: once; d_gene: -; j_gene: TRBJ1-2
CDR3nt: TGTGCCAGCAGCGCCGAGACAGGGAACCCTGAAGCTTTCTTT; CDR3aa: CASSAETGNPEAFF; v_gene: TRBV7-2; abundance: -; d_gene: TRBD1; j_gene: TRBJ1-1
CDR3nt: TGTGCCAGCAGCAAAGGGGAGACAGGTCCTAATCAGCCCCAGCATTTT; CDR3aa: CASSKGETGPNQPQHF; v_gene: TRBV21-1; abundance: -; d_gene: -; j_gene: TRBJ1-5
CDR3nt: TGTGCCAGCAGCCAGGAGACAGGGATGATGAACACCGGGGAGCTGTTTTTT; CDR3aa: CASSQETGMMNTGELFF; v_gene: TRBV4-2; abundance: -; d_gene: TRBD1; j_gene: TRBJ2-2
CDR3nt: TGTGCCAGCAGTTCGGGACAGGGGTCTGGCTACACCTTC; CDR3aa: CASSSGQGSGYTF; v_gene: TRBV6-5; abundance: -; d_gene: TRBD1; j_gene: TRBJ1-2
CDR3nt: TGCGCCGGATCTACGGGACTAGCCCACAATGAGCAGTTCTTC; CDR3aa: CAGSTGLAHNEQFF; v_gene: TRBV5-1; abundance: -; d_gene: TRBD2; j_gene: TRBJ2-1
CDR3nt: TGTGCCAGCAGTTTAGCAAAGGGGGCATTCACTGAAGCTTTCTTT; CDR3aa: CASSLAKGAFTEAFF; v_gene: TRBV28; abundance: -; d_gene: TRBD1; j_gene: TRBJ1-1
CDR3nt: TGTGCCAGCAGTTACTTGGGGGCCGGGAGGGAGACCCAGTACTTC; CDR3aa: CASSYLGAGRETQYF; v_gene: TRBV6-5; abundance: -; d_gene: -; j_gene: TRBJ2-5
CDR3nt: TGTGCCAGCTCAGAGGACAGGAACACCGGGGAGCTGTTTTTT; CDR3aa: CASSEDRNTGELFF; v_gene: TRBV18; abundance: -; d_gene: -; j_gene: TRBJ2-2
CDR3nt: TGTGCCAGCACCAATGCCAGGGAAGAGACCCAGTACTTC; CDR3aa: CASTNAREETQYF; v_gene: TRBV7-6; abundance: once; d_gene: -; j_gene: TRBJ2-5
CDR3nt: TGTGCCAGTAGCAAAACCACAGGGCTGGGCAATCAGCCCCAGCATTTT; CDR3aa: CASSKTTGLGNQPQHF; v_gene: TRBV19; abundance: -; d_gene: -; j_gene: TRBJ1-5
CDR3nt: TGTGCCAGCAGTGGAACAGGGGGCTCCTATGGCTACACCTTC; CDR3aa: CASSGTGGSYGYTF; v_gene: TRBV2; abundance: medium-sized; d_gene: TRBD1; j_gene: TRBJ1-2
CDR3nt: TGTGCCAGCAGCTTGGCCGATAGGACACCATATCGCACAGATACGCAGTATTTT; CDR3aa: CASSLADRTPYRTDTQYF; v_gene: TRBV5-4; abundance: -; d_gene: -; j_gene: TRBJ2-3
CDR3nt: TGTGCCAGCAGTGACCCGGGGAACTATGGCTACACCTTC; CDR3aa: CASSDPGNYGYTF; v_gene: TRBV25-1; abundance: -; d_gene: -; j_gene: TRBJ1-2
CDR3nt: TGTGCCAGCAGCCAACCCCAACTAGCGGGAGGTTTCTACGAGCAGTACTTC; CDR3aa: CASSQPQLAGGFYEQYF; v_gene: TRBV4-2; abundance: -; d_gene: TRBD2; j_gene: TRBJ2-7
CDR3nt: TGTGCCAGCAGCTTAGGTCACGGAGCTTTCTTT; CDR3aa: CASSLGHGAFF; v_gene: TRBV11-1; abundance: once; d_gene: -; j_gene: TRBJ1-1
CDR3nt: TGTGCCAGCAGCCGACAGGGGGTTGGGGAGACCCAGTACTTC; CDR3aa: CASSRQGVGETQYF; v_gene: TRBV27; abundance: -; d_gene: TRBD1; j_gene: TRBJ2-5
CDR3nt: TGCAGCGTACGGACAGTTGAAAAACTGTTTTTT; CDR3aa: CSVRTVEKLFF; v_gene: TRBV29-1; abundance: -; d_gene: -; j_gene: TRBJ1-4
CDR3nt: TGTGCCAGCAGCCGACAGGGGAGCACAGATACGCAGTATTTT; CDR3aa: CASSRQGSTDTQYF; v_gene: TRBV21-1; abundance: -; d_gene: -; j_gene: TRBJ2-3
CDR3nt: TGTGCCAGCAGCTCCGGGACAATCTACGAGCAGTACTTC; CDR3aa: CASSSGTIYEQYF; v_gene: TRBV5-6; abundance: -; d_gene: -; j_gene: TRBJ2-7
CDR3nt: TGTGCCAGCAGCTTGTTCGGGACAAACACCGGGGAGCTGTTTTTT; CDR3aa: CASSLFGTNTGELFF; v_gene: TRBV5-8; abundance: once; d_gene: -; j_gene: TRBJ2-2
CDR3nt: TGTGCCAGCAGCTTAGCACCCAGACTAGCGGATCGCGCAGATACGCAGTATTTT; CDR3aa: CASSLAPRLADRADTQYF; v_gene: TRBV7-2; abundance: -; d_gene: TRBD2; j_gene: TRBJ2-3
CDR3nt: TGTGCCAGCAGCTTCAACCGGGCGACAGGGGGCGGTGGCTACACCTTC; CDR3aa: CASSFNRATGGGGYTF; v_gene: TRBV7-9; abundance: -; d_gene: TRBD1; j_gene: TRBJ1-2
CDR3nt: TGCAGCATACAGGCTTTAGGGAATGAGCAGTTCTTC; CDR3aa: CSIQALGNEQFF; v_gene: TRBV29-1; abundance: once; d_gene: -; j_gene: TRBJ2-1
CDR3nt: TGTGCCAGCAGCCAGGGACTAGCGGGGATAACGCAGTATTTT; CDR3aa: CASSQGLAGITQYF; v_gene: TRBV7-2; abundance: -; d_gene: TRBD2; j_gene: TRBJ2-3
CDR3nt: TGCGCCAGCAGCTTGACGGGACAGCGGAGCTCCTACAATGAGCAGTTCTTC; CDR3aa: CASSLTGQRSSYNEQFF; v_gene: TRBV5-1; abundance: -; d_gene: TRBD1; j_gene: TRBJ2-1